This T cell receptor (beta chain) was captured by sequencing in a study of T cells in Graves' hyperthyroidism and ophthalmopathy (dated by TCRdb to 2018 to 2020). About the study as a whole: Peripheral blood was sampled at the time of initial diagnosis, prior to any treatment. A discovery cohort of about 95 patients, about 43 with Graves' ophthalmopathy and about 58 with stable Graves' hyperthyroidism, was used to find distinguishing TCR V-J signatures. Prospective prediction of ophthalmopathy was tested in an independent validation cohort consisting of roughly 20 hyperthyroidism patients and more than 15 patients who later progressed to ophthalmopathy. The 100 discovery patients were divided at random into training and test sets in a 7:3 ratio. In several Graves' hyperthyroidism patients, the study also compared T-cell repertoires from thyroid tissue with T-cell repertoires from blood. After blood sampling, hyperthyroidism patients were treated with methimazole at a starting dose of 30 mg daily, and ophthalmopathy patients were treated with high-dose intravenous methylprednisolone. According to the paper, TCR Vbeta CDR3 sequencing was carried out on some 130 peripheral blood samples, which came from 40 to 45 ophthalmopathy, under 85 hyperthyroidism and roughly 17 progressor patients.

V sheds 5 bases and J sheds 5 bases, leaving 13 bases between their ends. Spanning cysteine to phenylalanine, the CDR3 consists of 13 amino acids. Of the read, only the CDR3 DNA is kept; its 39 bases are in frame from base 1. Sequences DFQATT (CDR1) and SNEGSKA (CDR2) are obtained from the germline V gene (reference sequence). Stable Graves' hyperthyroidism was defined as the absence of progression to ophthalmopathy over 18 months of follow-up. Hyperthyroidism patients were newly diagnosed, with disease duration under 2 months, and aged 18 to 65 years. The study excluded patients with uncontrolled infections, other autoimmune diseases, pregnancy or lactation. Diagnoses were established on the basis of clinical symptoms, serum thyroxine and TRAb, thyroid ultrasound, and orbital computed tomography. PBMCs were isolated from approximately 10 ml of fresh peripheral blood by Ficoll-Paque density gradient centrifugation. Trizol reagent was used to extract total RNA, and RNA quality was then checked on an Agilent 2100 Bioanalyzer.

The study at large found these results: No statistical method was used to set the sample size in advance, and investigators knew the group allocation. In validation, the model predicted progression to ophthalmopathy a median of roughly six months before onset, with around 70% sensitivity and roughly 73% specificity. A 13 V-J signature model separated ophthalmopathy from stable hyperthyroidism, with 87.88% sensitivity and 81.08% specificity in cross-validation and 80%/75% in testing. Most expanded thyroid clonotypes (frequency above 0.001) were also detected in blood, suggesting blood repertoires may reflect thyroid immune responses.

TCR beta CDR3 regions were amplified from RNA transcripts. For the first round of RT-PCR on the TCR CDR3, the HTBI primer set was used together with the Qiagen OneStep RT-PCR kit. A second multiplex PCR round built the libraries, followed by size selection and purification. Libraries were sequenced paired-end with 100 bp reads on an Illumina HiSeq2000. From the authors' description of their analysis: SOAPnuke was used to process the raw data, removing reads that contained adapters or uncalled bases, had a mean Phred below 15, or lacked an exact match to the constant primer or identifier. COPE v1.2.5 was used to merge high-quality paired reads, and clonotypes were defined as unique nucleotide sequences. MiTCR v1.1 was used to align clonotypes to the IMGT TRBV, TRBD and TRBJ reference segments. The analysis included only V-J combinations with a frequency above 0.0001, which together covered 99.2% of the repertoires. The TCS score was defined as the ratio of F50 (clonal expansion) to E x V (chaos), calculated using BLOSUM62-based TCRdist between CDR3 peptides within each V-J. Welch's t-statistics and random forest reduced 450 to 600 V-J features to under 15, which were used in a naive Bayes classifier (R e1071). The public reads were run again by TCRdb, first through fastp at Q25 and then through MiXCR, and only productive beta chains were kept. Each CDR3 protein gets just one entry, which takes the most common genes and DNA from the rows behind it. TCRdb, not the authors, supplied the V and J calls. A total of 700,000 or so distinct CDR3 sequences appear in this sample, roughly 15% of them only once. The ten largest make up approximately 8.4% of the sample.

This clonotype was detected many times. The antigen this receptor binds is unknown. Per-base quality was not reported, and no clone a single base away is much larger than it. The sequenced sample consisted of blood. The sequence came from a man between 18 and 35 years old with Graves' hyperthyroidism. Recombination linked TRBV20-1 to TRBJ2-1; matching of 6 bases hints at TRBD1 as the D gene. The CDR3 protein: CSARQVSHNEQFF. DNA sequence: TGCAGTGCTCGACAGGTGTCCCACAATGAGCAGTTCTTC.